Below, 20 T cell receptor beta chains from the same sample are listed, as sequenced in a study of early T cells in non-severe SARS-CoV-2 infection. TCRdb analysed the 5' RACE reads with MiXCR anew, one entry per CDR3 protein. This table holds about 44,000 distinct CDR3 sequences, 20% to 25% found once. Here the sequenced sample was whole blood, taken at baseline. The receptor source for this set is an adult who was a healthcare worker with PCR-confirmed SARS-CoV-2 infection or an uninfected control (not recorded which).

This chain uses TRBV12-2 with TRBJ2-5; the table's D call, TRBD1, has no DNA check behind it. TRBV12-2 is a pseudogene. The CDR3 consists of 19 residues. Here the CDR3 DNA reads TGTGCAAGTCGCTCCCCGAGGGGTAGCGACTGGGGAGCCCGGGAGACCCAGTACTTC. It specifies CASRSPRGSDWGARETQYF.

Only a few counts were recorded for this clonotype. The V gene is TRBV10-3, the J gene TRBJ2-3, with 7 bases fitting TRBD1. Germline trimming cut 7 bases from V and 8 bases from J; bases unmatched to any gene: 12. Germline CDR1 is ENHRY and CDR2 is SYGVKD. The CDR3 loop spans 14 amino acids. DNA of the CDR3: TGTGCCATCAATCCCGGGACAGCAGAAGTTACGCAGTATTTT. This codes for CAINPGTAEVTQYF.

At least ten counts were recorded for this clonotype. This sequence joins TRBV7-7 and TRBJ2-5; no clear D. CDR1 SSHAT and CDR2 FNYEAQ come from the germline V gene (reference sequence). With 5 bases removed from V and 4 bases from J, the gap between germline ends came to 5 bases. This CDR3 spans 11 amino acids. CDR3 sequence reads: CASSHGETQYF. CDR3 in DNA: TGTGCCAGCAGCCACGGAGAGACCCAGTACTTC.

The genes are TRBV6-2 or TRBV6-3 and TRBJ2-2, with a possible D match to TRBD1 (6 bases). This CDR3 comprises 14 residues. Germline-derived CDR1 and CDR2 are MNHEY and SVGEGT. V lost 0 bases, J lost 7 bases, and 9 bases lay in between. The CDR3 reads CASSYSSGVGELFF. CDR3 DNA sequence: TGTGCCAGCAGTTACTCATCAGGGGTCGGGGAGCTGTTTTTT.

This clonotype has only a few counts. This chain links TRBV27 with TRBJ2-7; 11 bases match TRBD1. The germline V gene encodes CDR1 MNHEY and CDR2 SMNVEV (reference sequence). The CDR3 extends over 17 amino acids. After removal of 4 bases from V and 2 bases from J, the junction contained 10 bases not matched to a gene. CDR3 loop: CASSSGQGGAPAYEQYF. The CDR3 DNA reads TGTGCCAGCAGTTCGGGACAGGGGGGCGCCCCCGCCTACGAGCAGTACTTC.

The chain uses TRBV9 and TRBJ2-2, with a possible D match to TRBD1 (6 bases). The CDR3 is made up of 17 amino acids. Germline CDR1 and CDR2: SGDLS and YYNGEE. V lost 0 bases to trimming and J lost 2 bases, with 14 bases between them. The CDR3 reads CASSVDRENFNTGELFF. As DNA, the CDR3 is TGTGCCAGCAGCGTAGACAGGGAGAACTTTAACACCGGGGAGCTGTTTTTT.

The chain links TRBV10-1 to TRBJ1-1, with D uncertain. Looked up from germline, CDR1 is WNHNN and CDR2 is SYGVQD (reference sequence). This CDR3 is 15 amino acids long. V was trimmed by 0 bases and J by 1 base, leaving 9 bases between them. CDR3 sequence (DNA): TGCGCCAGCAGTGAGTCTGGCCGATGGAACACTGAAGCTTTCTTT. Its translation: CASSESGRWNTEAFF.

This clonotype showed up just once. The chain carries TRBV5-1 and TRBJ2-7; no reliable D call. V gave up 0 bases and J gave up 0 bases, with 10 bases separating them. The CDR3 runs to 15 residues. Looked up from germline, CDR1 is SGHRS and CDR2 is YFSETQ. CDR3 in amino acids: CASSLVPGSSYEQYF. CDR3 bases: TGCGCCAGCAGCTTGGTACCAGGATCCTCCTACGAGCAGTACTTC.

The V gene is TRBV30, the J gene TRBJ2-6, with D uncertain. Germline CDR1 is GTSNPN and CDR2 is SVGIG (reference sequence). This CDR3 has 15 residues. Trimming cost V 0 bases and J 0 bases, with 6 bases left between them. CDR3 residues: CAWSVGGSGANVLTF. The CDR3 DNA reads TGTGCCTGGAGTGTCGGTGGCTCTGGGGCCAACGTCCTGACTTTC.

This clonotype came up a few times. The CDR3, as DNA: TGTGCCAGCAGTTACGGGCAGCCCTACGAGCAGTACTTC. Its translation: CASSYGQPYEQYF. This chain connects TRBV6-5 to TRBJ2-7; D remains unclear. The CDR3 has 13 residues. Trimming shortened V by 2 bases and J by 2 bases, and 7 bases separated the two germline ends. Germline-derived CDR1 and CDR2 are MNHEY and SVGAGI.

V is TRBV5-4 and J is TRBJ1-1, with unresolved D. This CDR3 is built from 13 residues. Trimming took 5 bases from V and 3 from J, leaving 11 bases between them. Germline V gene lookup returns CDR1 SGHNT and CDR2 YYREEE (reference sequence). The CDR3 coding sequence is TGTGCCAGCAGTCCCGCGGCGCACACTGAAGCTTTCTTT. Protein: CASSPAAHTEAFF. The whole variable domain, filled in from reference TRBV5-4 and TRBJ1-1, reads ETGVTQSPTHLIKTRGQQVTLRCSSQSGHNTVSWYQQALGQGPQFIFQYYREEENGRGNFPPRFSGLQFPNYSSELNVNALELDDSALYLCASSPAAHTEAFFGQGTRLTVV.

This clonotype was observed a handful of times. The rearrangement joins TRBV5-6 to TRBJ2-7; a possible D gene is TRBD2 (7 bases). V lost 4 bases and J 6 bases, leaving 14 bases between the germline ends. Germline V gene sequence: CDR1 SGHDT, CDR2 YYEEEE. The length of the CDR3 is 13 residues. The CDR3 sequence is CASSTGGLSEQYF. CDR3 coding DNA: TGTGCCAGCAGCACGGGGGGCCTTAGCGAGCAGTACTTC.

This clonotype was observed a handful of times. J is TRBJ2-1 and V is TRBV7-9; 15 positions match TRBD2. The CDR3 is made up of 16 amino acids. The J segment lost 9 bases and the V segment lost 5 bases, leaving 8 bases of the junction unmatched. Germline values: CDR1 SEHNR, CDR2 FQNEAQ (reference sequence). The CDR3 nucleotides are TGTGCCAGCAGCCTCGGACTAGCGGGGGGGCAGGTTGAGCAGTTCTTC. Translated: CASSLGLAGGQVEQFF.

This clonotype was detected only a few times. The rearrangement uses TRBV19 and TRBJ2-1; D gene ambiguous. The CDR3 sequence is 15 residues long. V dropped 2 bases and J dropped 0 bases, with 8 bases sitting between them. In germline, CDR1 is LNHDA, CDR2 SQIVND (reference sequence). CDR3 region: CASSISLRSYNEQFF. CDR3 in DNA: TGTGCCAGTAGTATATCTCTTCGCTCCTACAATGAGCAGTTCTTC.

This clonotype has a count of ten or more. V gene TRBV6-5 combines with J gene TRBJ1-1, with 7 bases that match TRBD1. Germline V gene sequence: CDR1 MNHEY, CDR2 SVGAGI. Trimming took 6 bases from V and 13 from J; bases not matched to a gene: 11. This CDR3 contains 12 residues. CDR3 residues: CASSSDRVKLFF. DNA for the CDR3: TGTGCCAGCAGCTCTGACAGGGTGAAGCTTTTCTTT.

This clonotype has a handful of counts. This sequence joins TRBV12-3 or TRBV12-4 and TRBJ1-1, with D perhaps TRBD1 (5 bases). V lost 6 bases and J 3 bases, leaving 11 bases between the germline ends. CDR3 size: 13 residues. As DNA, the CDR3 is TGTGCCAGCAGGGGGACCGGCTACACTGAAGCTTTCTTT. This encodes CASRGTGYTEAFF.

This clonotype showed up many times. The gene calls are TRBV7-2 and TRBJ2-7; TRBD2 aligns across 12 bases. Germline V gives CDR1 SGHTA, CDR2 FQGNSA. The CDR3 totals 15 residues. Trimming at V came to 5 bases and at J to 7 bases, leaving 9 bases not matched to a gene. The CDR3 coding sequence is TGTGCCAGCAGCCCCTCTAGCGGGGGGGCGTGGGAGCAGTACTTC. The encoded protein is CASSPSSGGAWEQYF. Full variable domain (rest looked up from reference TRBV7-2 and TRBJ2-7): GAGVSQSPSNKVTEKGKDVELRCDPISGHTALYWYRQSLGQGLEFLIYFQGNSAPDKSGLPSDRFSAERTGGSVSTLTIQRTQQEDSAVYLCASSPSSGGAWEQYFGPGTRLTVT.

This clonotype was seen a few times. The CDR3 DNA follows: TGTGCCAGCACCCCCCCCGGGGCAGGTGGAAACACCATATATTTT. Translation gives CASTPPGAGGNTIYF. The chain couples TRBV12-3 or TRBV12-4 to TRBJ1-3; D perhaps matches TRBD1 (5 bases). This CDR3 region has 15 residues. Trimming pared 7 bases from V and 3 bases from J, leaving 16 bases between.

V usage is TRBV19 and J usage is TRBJ2-7; D perhaps matches TRBD1 (5 bases). Trimming removed 3 bases at V and 1 base at J, with 10 bases between. This CDR3 contains 14 residues. Germline assignment: CDR1 LNHDA and CDR2 SQIVND (reference sequence). For the CDR3, the DNA is TGTGCCAGTAGTATGAAGCAGGGTTCCTACGAGCAGTACTTC. It yields the protein CASSMKQGSYEQYF. Drawing the rest from reference TRBV19 and TRBJ2-7, the complete variable domain is DGGITQSPKYLFRKEGQNVTLSCEQNLNHDAMYWYRQDPGQGLRLIYYSQIVNDFQKGDIAEGYSVSREKKESFPLTVTSAQKNPTAFYLCASSMKQGSYEQYFGPGTRLTVT.

This chain joins TRBV9 and TRBJ2-3; 7 bases line up with TRBD2. Germline trimming cut 4 bases from V and 3 bases from J; bases unmatched to any gene: 5. CDR1 is SGDLS and CDR2 is YYNGEE in the germline V gene. The CDR3 sequence is 14 residues long. Here the CDR3 reads CASSPRAGTDTQYF. Written as DNA, the CDR3 is TGTGCCAGCAGCCCAAGAGCGGGAACAGATACGCAGTATTTT.